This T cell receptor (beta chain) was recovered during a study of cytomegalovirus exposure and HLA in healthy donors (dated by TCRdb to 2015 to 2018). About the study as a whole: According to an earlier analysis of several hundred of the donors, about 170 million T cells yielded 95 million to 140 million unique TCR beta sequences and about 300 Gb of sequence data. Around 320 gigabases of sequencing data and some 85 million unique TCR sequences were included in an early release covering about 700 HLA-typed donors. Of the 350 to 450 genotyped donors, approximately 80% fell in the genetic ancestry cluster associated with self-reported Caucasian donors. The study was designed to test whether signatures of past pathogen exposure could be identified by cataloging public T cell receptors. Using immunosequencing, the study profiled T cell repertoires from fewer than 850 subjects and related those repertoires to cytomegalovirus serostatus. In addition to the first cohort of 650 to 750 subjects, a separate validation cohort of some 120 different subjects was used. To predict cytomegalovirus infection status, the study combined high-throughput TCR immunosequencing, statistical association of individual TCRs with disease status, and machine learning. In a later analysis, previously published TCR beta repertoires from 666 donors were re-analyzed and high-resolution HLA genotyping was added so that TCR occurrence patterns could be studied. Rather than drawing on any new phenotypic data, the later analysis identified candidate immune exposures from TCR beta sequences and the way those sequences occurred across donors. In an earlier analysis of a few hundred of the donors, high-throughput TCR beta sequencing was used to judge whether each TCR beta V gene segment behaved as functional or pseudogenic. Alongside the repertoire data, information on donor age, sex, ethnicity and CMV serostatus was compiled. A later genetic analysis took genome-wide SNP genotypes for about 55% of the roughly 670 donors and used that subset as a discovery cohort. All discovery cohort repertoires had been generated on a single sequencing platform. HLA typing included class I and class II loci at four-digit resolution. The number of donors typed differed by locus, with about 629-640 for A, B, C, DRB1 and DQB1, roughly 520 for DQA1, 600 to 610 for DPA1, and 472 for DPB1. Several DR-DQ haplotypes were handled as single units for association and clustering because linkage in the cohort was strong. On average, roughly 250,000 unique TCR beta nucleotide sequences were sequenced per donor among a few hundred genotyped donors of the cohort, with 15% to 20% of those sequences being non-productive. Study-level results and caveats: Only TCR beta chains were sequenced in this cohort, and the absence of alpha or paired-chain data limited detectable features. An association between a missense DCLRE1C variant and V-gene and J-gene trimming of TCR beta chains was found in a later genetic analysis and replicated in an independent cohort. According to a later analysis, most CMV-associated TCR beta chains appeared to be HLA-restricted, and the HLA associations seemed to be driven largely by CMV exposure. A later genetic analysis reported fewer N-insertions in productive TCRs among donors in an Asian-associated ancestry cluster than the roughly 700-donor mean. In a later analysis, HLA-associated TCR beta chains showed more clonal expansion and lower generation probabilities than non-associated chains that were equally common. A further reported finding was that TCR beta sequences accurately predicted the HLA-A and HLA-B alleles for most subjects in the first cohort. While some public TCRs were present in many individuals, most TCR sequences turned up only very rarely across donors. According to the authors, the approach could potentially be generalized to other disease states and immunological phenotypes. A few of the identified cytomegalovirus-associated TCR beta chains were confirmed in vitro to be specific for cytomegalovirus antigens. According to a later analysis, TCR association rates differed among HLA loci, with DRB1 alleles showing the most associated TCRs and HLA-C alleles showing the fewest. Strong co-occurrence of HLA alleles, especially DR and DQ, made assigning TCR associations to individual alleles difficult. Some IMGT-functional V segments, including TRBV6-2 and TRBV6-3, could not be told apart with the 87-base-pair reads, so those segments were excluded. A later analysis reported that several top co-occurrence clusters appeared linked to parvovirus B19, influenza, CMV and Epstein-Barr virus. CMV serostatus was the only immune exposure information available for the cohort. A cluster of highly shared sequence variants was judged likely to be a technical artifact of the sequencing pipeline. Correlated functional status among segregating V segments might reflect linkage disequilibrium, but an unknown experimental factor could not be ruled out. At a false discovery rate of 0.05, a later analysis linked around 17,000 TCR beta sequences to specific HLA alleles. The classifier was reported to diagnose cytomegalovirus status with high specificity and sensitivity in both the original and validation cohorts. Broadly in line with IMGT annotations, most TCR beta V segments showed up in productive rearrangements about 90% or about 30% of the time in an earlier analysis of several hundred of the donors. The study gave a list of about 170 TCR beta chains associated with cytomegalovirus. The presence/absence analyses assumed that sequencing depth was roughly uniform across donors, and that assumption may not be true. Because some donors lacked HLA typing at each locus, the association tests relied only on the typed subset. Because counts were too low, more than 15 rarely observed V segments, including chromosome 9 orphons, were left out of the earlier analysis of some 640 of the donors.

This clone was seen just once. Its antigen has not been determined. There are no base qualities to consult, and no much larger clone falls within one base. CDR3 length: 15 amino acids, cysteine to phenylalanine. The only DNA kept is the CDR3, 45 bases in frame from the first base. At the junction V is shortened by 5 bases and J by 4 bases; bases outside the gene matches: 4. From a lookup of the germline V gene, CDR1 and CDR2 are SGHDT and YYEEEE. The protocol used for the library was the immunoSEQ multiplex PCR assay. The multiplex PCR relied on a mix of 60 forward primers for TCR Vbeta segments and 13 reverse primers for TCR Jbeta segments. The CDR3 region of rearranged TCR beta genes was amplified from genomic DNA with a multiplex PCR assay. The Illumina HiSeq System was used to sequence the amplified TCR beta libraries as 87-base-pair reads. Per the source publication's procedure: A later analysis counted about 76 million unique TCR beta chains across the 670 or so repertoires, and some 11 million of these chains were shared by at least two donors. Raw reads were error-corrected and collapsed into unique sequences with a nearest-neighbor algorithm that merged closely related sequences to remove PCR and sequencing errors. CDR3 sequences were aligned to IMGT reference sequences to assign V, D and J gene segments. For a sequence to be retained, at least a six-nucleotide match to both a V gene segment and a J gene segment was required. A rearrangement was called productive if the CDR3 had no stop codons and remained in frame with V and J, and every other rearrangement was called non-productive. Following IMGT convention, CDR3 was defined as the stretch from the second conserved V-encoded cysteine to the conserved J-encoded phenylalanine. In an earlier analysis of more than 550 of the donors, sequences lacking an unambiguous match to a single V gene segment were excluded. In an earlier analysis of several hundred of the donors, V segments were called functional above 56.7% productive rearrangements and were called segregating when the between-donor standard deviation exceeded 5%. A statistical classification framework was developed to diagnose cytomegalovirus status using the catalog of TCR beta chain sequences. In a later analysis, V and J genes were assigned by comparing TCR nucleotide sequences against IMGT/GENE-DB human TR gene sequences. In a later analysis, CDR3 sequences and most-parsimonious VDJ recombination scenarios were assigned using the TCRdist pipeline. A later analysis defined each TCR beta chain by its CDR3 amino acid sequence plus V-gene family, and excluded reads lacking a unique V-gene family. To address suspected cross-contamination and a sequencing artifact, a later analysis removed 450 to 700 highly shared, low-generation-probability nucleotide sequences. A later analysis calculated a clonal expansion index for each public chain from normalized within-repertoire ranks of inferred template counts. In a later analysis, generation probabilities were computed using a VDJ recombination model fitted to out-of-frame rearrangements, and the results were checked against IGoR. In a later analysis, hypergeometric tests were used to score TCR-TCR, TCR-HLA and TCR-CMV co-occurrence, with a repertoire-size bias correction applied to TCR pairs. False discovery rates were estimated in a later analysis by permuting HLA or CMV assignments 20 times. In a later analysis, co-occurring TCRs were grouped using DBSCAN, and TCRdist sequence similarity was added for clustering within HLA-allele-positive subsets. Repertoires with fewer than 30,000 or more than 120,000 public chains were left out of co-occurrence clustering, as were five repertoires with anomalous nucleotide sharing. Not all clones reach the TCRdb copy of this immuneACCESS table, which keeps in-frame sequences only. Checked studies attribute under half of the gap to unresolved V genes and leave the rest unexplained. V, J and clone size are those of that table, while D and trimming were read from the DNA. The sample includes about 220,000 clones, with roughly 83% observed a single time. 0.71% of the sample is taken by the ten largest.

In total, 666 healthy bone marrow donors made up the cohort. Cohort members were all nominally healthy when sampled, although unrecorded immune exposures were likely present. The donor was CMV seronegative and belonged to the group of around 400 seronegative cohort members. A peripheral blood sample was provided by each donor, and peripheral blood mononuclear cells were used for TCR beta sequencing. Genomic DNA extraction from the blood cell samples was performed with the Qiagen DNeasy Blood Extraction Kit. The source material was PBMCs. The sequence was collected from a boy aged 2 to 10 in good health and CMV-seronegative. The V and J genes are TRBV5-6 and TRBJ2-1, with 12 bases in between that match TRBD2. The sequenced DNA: TGTGCCAGCAGACTAGCGGGGGGCGGGTACAATGAGCAGTTCTTC. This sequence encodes CASRLAGGGYNEQFF.